A single sample gave rise to the 26 T cell receptor beta chains below, sequenced in a study of Ad26.COV2.S vaccination and SARS-CoV-2 variants. The protocol was immunoSEQ multiplex PCR, while the TCRdb copy is restricted to in-frame clones and leaves out a portion. The sample yields about 350,000 clones, about nine tenths seen once. Treatment reported: over 15 received Ad26.COV2.S at low or high dose, single or two shots; roughly five received placebo; per-sample allocation not given. At day 63 after the first vaccine or placebo injection, samples were drawn. Sample: peripheral blood, taken in a trial of Ad26.COV2.S vaccine versus placebo. These TCRs come from a person between 18 and 65 years old who received the Ad26.COV2.S COVID-19 vaccine or a placebo.

The sample holds one count of this clone. The V call is TRBV7-9, the J call TRBJ2-2; D remains unclear. This CDR3 comprises 14 residues. V was cut by 7 bases and J by 6 bases, with 15 bases left in between. Germline assignment: CDR1 SEHNR and CDR2 FQNEAQ (reference sequence). CDR3: CASTSSGFSGELFF. CDR3 DNA: TGTGCCAGCACCAGTTCAGGTTTCTCCGGGGAGCTGTTTTTT.

This clone appeared once. This rearrangement joins TRBV25-1 to TRBJ1-2; D possibly corresponds to TRBD1 (5 bases). CDR3 length equals 15 residues. The V end lost 3 bases, the J end lost 0 bases, and 11 bases lay between the germline ends. The germline V gene has CDR1 MGHDK and CDR2 SYGVNS. CDR3 protein: CASSDATVTNYGYTF. The CDR3 coding sequence is TGTGCCAGCAGTGATGCGACAGTCACTAACTATGGCTACACCTTC.

The V gene is TRBV14, the J gene TRBJ2-3, with unresolved D. CDR1 is SGHDN, CDR2 FVKESK, per germline. Trimming removed 2 bases at V and 6 bases at J, with 12 bases between. The CDR3 length is 14 residues. CDR3 residues: CASSQSTDWDTQYF. The CDR3 bases are TGTGCCAGCAGCCAATCTACCGACTGGGATACGCAGTATTTT.

This clone was detected only once. The chain employs TRBV13 and TRBJ2-5; TRBD2 is a possible D gene (6 bases). CDR1 PRHDT and CDR2 FYEKMQ come from the germline V gene (reference sequence). Trimming pared 7 bases from V and 5 bases from J, leaving 14 bases between. There are 13 residues in the CDR3. The CDR3 DNA reads as TGTGCCAGCACCCCGGGGGTTGGGGAGACCCAGTACTTC. Its translation is CASTPGVGETQYF.

The chain uses TRBV6-5 and TRBJ2-2; a possible D gene is TRBD1 (6 bases). The CDR3 is made up of 15 amino acids. Germline V CDR1 and CDR2: MNHEY, SVGAGI. V was cut by 7 bases and J by 2 bases, with 14 bases left in between. The CDR3 loop is CASKKTGVNTGELFF. The CDR3 DNA is TGTGCCAGCAAAAAGACAGGTGTCAACACCGGGGAGCTGTTTTTT.

The V gene is TRBV20-1, the J gene TRBJ2-1, with D unresolved. V was cut by 3 bases and J by 5 bases, with 11 bases left in between. The CDR3 sequence is 13 residues long. CDR1 is DFQATT, CDR2 SNEGSKA, per germline (reference sequence). The chain's CDR3 is CSASDGLHNEQFF. The CDR3 DNA is TGCAGTGCTAGTGACGGGTTACACAATGAGCAGTTCTTC.

This clone was seen only a few times. The chain is built from TRBV24-1 and TRBJ1-5; D ambiguous. This CDR3 is 17 amino acids long. Trimming pared 4 bases from V and 4 bases from J, leaving 19 bases between. The germline gives CDR1 KGHDR, CDR2 SFDVKD. The CDR3 loop reads CATSDRRRERSNQPQHF. In nucleotides, the CDR3 is TGTGCCACCAGTGACAGGCGGCGTGAGAGAAGTAATCAGCCCCAGCATTTT.

This clone has a handful of counts. The V call is TRBV28, the J call TRBJ1-2; 7 bases align to TRBD1. The CDR3 contains 13 residues. With 5 bases clipped from V and 4 bases from J, the junction kept 4 bases outside the gene matches. Germline assignment: CDR1 MDHEN and CDR2 SYDVKM. CDR3 loop: CASSQTGTYGYTF. The CDR3 DNA is TGTGCCAGCAGTCAGACAGGGACCTATGGCTACACCTTC.

The chain joins TRBV5-6 to TRBJ1-1; D is unclear. The CDR3 runs 13 residues. Trimming took off 1 base at V and 2 bases at J, with 6 bases between the two ends. The V gene's germline CDR1 is SGHDT and CDR2 YYEEEE. Here the CDR3 reads CASSLLSNTEAFF. The DNA for the CDR3 is TGTGCCAGCAGCTTGCTGAGTAACACTGAAGCTTTCTTT.

The rearrangement links TRBV19 to TRBJ2-7; 9 nucleotides match TRBD1. The CDR3 spans 14 residues. V dropped 4 bases and J dropped 6; count of bases not matched to a gene: 7. Germline CDR1 reads LNHDA; CDR2 reads SQIVND (reference sequence). Written as DNA, the CDR3 is TGTGCCAGTAGTACGACAGGGGGGTATGCCGAGCAGTACTTC. Translated: CASSTTGGYAEQYF.

This chain joins TRBV3-1 (or the pseudogene TRBV3-2) and TRBJ2-4, with D unresolved. Germline V gives CDR1 LGHDT, CDR2 YNNKEL (reference sequence). Trimming removed 4 bases from V and 1 base from J, with 14 bases in between. The CDR3 is made up of 16 amino acids. The CDR3 bases are TGTGCCAGCAGCCCTTTAAGGCCGTCTGCCAAAAACATTCAGTACTTC. It codes for CASSPLRPSAKNIQYF.

CDR3 region: CASSLEDEQYF. In nucleotides, the CDR3 is TGCGCCAGCAGCCTAGAGGACGAGCAGTACTTC. The chain employs TRBV5-1 and TRBJ2-7; no firm D call. The length of the CDR3 is 11 residues. Germline-derived CDR1 and CDR2 are SGHRS and YFSETQ. V shed 4 bases and J shed 5 bases, with 7 bases lying between them. The full variable domain, with the rest looked up from reference TRBV5-1 and TRBJ2-7, is KAGVTQTPRYLIKTRGQQVTLSCSPISGHRSVSWYQQTPGQGLQFLFEYFSETQRNKGNFPGRFSGRQFSNSRSEMNVSTLELGDSALYLCASSLEDEQYFGPGTRLTVT.

The chain carries TRBV28 and TRBJ1-2; 10 bases are a match to TRBD1. Germline assignment: CDR1 MDHEN and CDR2 SYDVKM. The CDR3 extends over 13 amino acids. The trim removed 5 bases at V and 8 bases at J, leaving 5 bases unmatched. The CDR3 sequence: CASSAGQGGGYTF. The DNA of the CDR3 is TGTGCCAGCAGTGCCGGACAGGGGGGCGGCTACACCTTC.

The table lists this clone with a count of one. The rearrangement joins TRBV27 to TRBJ2-7, with D unresolved. The V end lost 3 bases, the J end lost 6 bases, and 12 bases lay between the germline ends. Looked up from germline, CDR1 is MNHEY and CDR2 is SMNVEV (reference sequence). This CDR3 has 13 amino acids. The DNA for the CDR3 is TGTGCCAGCAGTTTGGTCAAGATGGGCGAGCAGTACTTC. Its translation is CASSLVKMGEQYF.

CDR3 bases: TGTGCCAGCTCACCGGGACAGCTTAATGAAAAACTGTTTTTT. Protein: CASSPGQLNEKLFF. The chain uses TRBV18 and TRBJ1-4; 7 bases agree with TRBD1. V trimming: 3 bases; J trimming: 4 bases; junction bases outside the gene matches: 2. The CDR3 loop spans 14 amino acids. CDR1 and CDR2 (germline): KGHSH, LQKENI.

This sequence joins TRBV6-2 or TRBV6-3 and TRBJ1-2; D is unresolved. The CDR3 spans 14 residues. In germline, CDR1 is MNHEY, CDR2 SVGEGT. V was clipped by 4 bases and J by 8 bases, with 17 bases between them. The CDR3 nucleotides are TGTGCCAGCAGTTCCCCCGAGAGGGTCGACGGCTACACCTTC. This sequence encodes CASSSPERVDGYTF.

The chain recombines TRBV6-5 with TRBJ2-5, with 9 nucleotides matching TRBD1. Germline V lookup: CDR1 MNHEY, CDR2 SVGAGI. This CDR3 comprises 15 residues. V lost 7 bases and J lost 4; bases outside the gene matches: 10. The CDR3, as DNA: TGTGCCAGCATTTCCGGGACAGGGATTCGAGAGACCCAGTACTTC. Amino acid sequence: CASISGTGIRETQYF.

The chain recombines TRBV7-8 with TRBJ2-2, with D perhaps given as TRBD1 or TRBD2 (5 bases each). V lost 3 bases to trimming and J lost 3 bases, with 11 bases between them. This CDR3 comprises 15 residues. CDR1 is SGHVS and CDR2 is FQNEAQ in the germline V gene. The CDR3 sequence: CASSLRDGDTGELFF. The CDR3 bases are TGTGCCAGCAGCTTGAGGGACGGAGACACCGGGGAGCTGTTTTTT.

This chain connects TRBV28 to TRBJ2-2; TRBD1 matches at 9 bases. Germline V gives CDR1 MDHEN, CDR2 SYDVKM. This CDR3 comprises 15 residues. V lost 6 bases to trimming and J lost 9 bases; unmatched junction nucleotides: 11. CDR3 nucleotide sequence: TGTGCCAGCAGCTTTCGACAGGGGGGAGACCGGGAGCTGTTTTTT. Amino acid sequence: CASSFRQGGDRELFF.

The chain combines TRBV7-9 with TRBJ2-7, with D uncertain. The V end was cut by 5 bases, the J end by 3 bases, with 8 bases between. The CDR3 sequence is 12 residues long. The germline gives CDR1 SEHNR, CDR2 FQNEAQ (reference sequence). CDR3 sequence reads: CASSEGNYEQYF. In DNA, the CDR3 is TGTGCCAGCAGCGAAGGGAACTACGAGCAGTACTTC.

This chain uses TRBV7-8 with TRBJ2-3, with 7 nucleotides matching TRBD1. J was trimmed by 0 bases and V by 5 bases; bases with no gene match: 5. CDR3 length: 15 residues. Per the germline V gene, CDR1 is SGHVS and CDR2 is FQNEAQ. The CDR3 region has the DNA TGTGCCAGCAGCCGAGGGACAGCTAGCACAGATACGCAGTATTTT. Its protein product is CASSRGTASTDTQYF. Full variable domain (rest looked up from reference TRBV7-8 and TRBJ2-3): GAGVSQSPRYKVAKRGQDVALRCDPISGHVSLFWYQQALGQGPEFLTYFQNEAQLDKSGLPSDRFFAERPEGSVSTLKIQRTQQEDSAVYLCASSRGTASTDTQYFGPGTRLTVL.

The V gene is TRBV5-1, the J gene TRBJ1-2; possible D gene TRBD1, 6 bases. V was clipped by 4 bases and J by 8 bases, with 21 bases between them. Germline CDR1 is SGHRS and CDR2 is YFSETQ. The CDR3 spans 15 residues. CDR3 in amino acids: CASSQYGGRITGYTF. The DNA for the CDR3 is TGCGCCAGCAGCCAATATGGGGGCCGTATTACCGGCTACACCTTC.

This clone was observed a handful of times. V is TRBV5-4 and J is TRBJ1-1; perhaps TRBD1 as D (6 bases). Germline CDR1 reads SGHNT; CDR2 reads YYREEE (reference sequence). This CDR3 comprises 14 residues. V lost 10 bases and J 4 bases, leaving 20 bases between the germline ends. For the CDR3, the DNA is TGTGCCTCTAACTGGAGGGGGAATATCACTGAAGCTTTCTTT. The encoded protein is CASNWRGNITEAFF.

This rearrangement joins TRBV27 to TRBJ1-3, with unresolved D. Deletions cut 3 bases from V and 4 bases from J, with 13 bases between. CDR3 length: 15 residues. Per the germline V gene, CDR1 is MNHEY and CDR2 is SMNVEV (reference sequence). CDR3 in amino acids: CASSLRGNLGNTIYF. CDR3 nucleotide sequence: TGTGCCAGCAGTTTGCGCGGGAACCTCGGAAACACCATATATTTT.

This clone was found many times. The chain employs TRBV7-3 and TRBJ1-6, with D tentatively TRBD1 (5 bases). Per the germline V gene, CDR1 is SGHTA and CDR2 is FQGTGA. The germline V and J ends were trimmed by 11 bases and 7 bases, with 15 bases remaining between them. The CDR3 sequence is 13 residues long. In nucleotides, the CDR3 is TGTGCCTCCCGGGGGACGCCGAATTCACCCCTCCACTTT. Its protein product is CASRGTPNSPLHF.

This rearrangement joins TRBV19 to TRBJ1-3; TRBD1 aligns across 9 bases. This CDR3 spans 15 amino acids. Germline loops: CDR1 LNHDA, CDR2 SQIVND (reference sequence). The junction had 3 bases not matched to a gene; V was cut back by 4 bases and J by 2 bases. CDR3 coding DNA: TGTGCCAGTAGTAAACGACAGGGGGCTGGAAACACCATATATTTT. Its protein is CASSKRQGAGNTIYF. Looking up the rest from reference TRBV19 and TRBJ1-3 gives the full variable domain: DGGITQSPKYLFRKEGQNVTLSCEQNLNHDAMYWYRQDPGQGLRLIYYSQIVNDFQKGDIAEGYSVSREKKESFPLTVTSAQKNPTAFYLCASSKRQGAGNTIYFGEGSWLTVV.